The T cell receptor beta chain described here comes from a study of blood T cell repertoires in COVID-19. Overall study: Both acute and convalescent COVID-19 samples were obtained from the United States, Italy and Spain. Sample material is recorded as cDNA or gDNA derived from T cells, B-cell-depleted T cells, or PBMCs.

CDR3 length equals 16 residues. Authors' data handling: Amplifying reference gene primers gave estimates of nucleated cell counts. Method: immunoSEQ multiplex PCR; TCRdb's copy keeps in-frame clones and lacks some. The V and J calls and clone size are taken from that table; D and trimming were inferred from the DNA. Among approximately 100,000 clones listed, 75% to 85% were seen once. The source of this sequence is a man aged 55 to 70 with acute or convalescent COVID-19. This chain uses TRBV6-7 with TRBJ1-6; D is perhaps TRBD1 (6 bases). Being an ORF, TRBV6-7 has a function that is uncertain. The sample taken for sequencing was peripheral blood. CDR3 sequence (DNA): TGTGCGCCAGGGGACGTAGGGTGCTCCTATAATTCACCCCTCCACTTT. Protein sequence: CAPGDVGCSYNSPLHF.